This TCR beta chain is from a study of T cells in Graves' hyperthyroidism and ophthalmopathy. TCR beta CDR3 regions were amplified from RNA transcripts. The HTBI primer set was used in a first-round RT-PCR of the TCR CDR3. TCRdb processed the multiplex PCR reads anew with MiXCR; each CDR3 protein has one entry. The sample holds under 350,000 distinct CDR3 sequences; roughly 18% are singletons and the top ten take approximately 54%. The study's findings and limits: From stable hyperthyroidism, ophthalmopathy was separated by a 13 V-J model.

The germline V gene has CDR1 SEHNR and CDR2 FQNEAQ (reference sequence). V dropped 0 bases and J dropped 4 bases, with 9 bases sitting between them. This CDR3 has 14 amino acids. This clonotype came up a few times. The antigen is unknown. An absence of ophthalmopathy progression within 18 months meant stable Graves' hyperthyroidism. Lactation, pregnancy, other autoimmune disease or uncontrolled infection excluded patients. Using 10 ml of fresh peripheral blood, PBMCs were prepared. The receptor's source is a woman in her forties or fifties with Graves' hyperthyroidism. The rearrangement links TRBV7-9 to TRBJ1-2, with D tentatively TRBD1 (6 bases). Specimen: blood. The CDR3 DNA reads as TGTGCCAGCAGCTTAGCACCGGACAGCTATGGCTACACCTTC. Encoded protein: CASSLAPDSYGYTF. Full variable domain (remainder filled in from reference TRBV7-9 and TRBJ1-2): DTGVSQNPRHKITKRGQNVTFRCDPISEHNRLYWYRQTLGQGPEFLTYFQNEAQLEKSRLLSDRFSAERPKGSFSTLEIQRTEQGDSAMYLCASSLAPDSYGYTFGSGTRLTVV.